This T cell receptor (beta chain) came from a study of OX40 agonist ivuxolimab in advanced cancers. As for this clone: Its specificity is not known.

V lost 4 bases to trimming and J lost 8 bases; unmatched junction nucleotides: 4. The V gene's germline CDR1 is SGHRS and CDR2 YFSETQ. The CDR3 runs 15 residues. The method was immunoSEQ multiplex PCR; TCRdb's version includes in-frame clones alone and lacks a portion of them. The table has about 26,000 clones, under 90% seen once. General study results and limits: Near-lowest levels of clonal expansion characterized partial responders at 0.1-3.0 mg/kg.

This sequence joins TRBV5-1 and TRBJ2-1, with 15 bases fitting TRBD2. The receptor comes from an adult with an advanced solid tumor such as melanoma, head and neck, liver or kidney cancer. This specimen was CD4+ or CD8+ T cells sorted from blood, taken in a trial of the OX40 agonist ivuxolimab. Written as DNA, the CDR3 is TGCGCCAGCAGCCCCGGGACTAGCGGGGGGTATGAGCAGTTCTTC. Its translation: CASSPGTSGGYEQFF.